One and the same sample provided the 22 T cell receptor beta chains below, sequenced in a study of regulatory T cells in long-lasting Graves disease. Sequencing libraries for TCR beta were prepared with iRepertoire HTBI primers and Arm-PCR of CDR3 regions. TCRdb passed the multiplex PCR reads through MiXCR, listing each CDR3 protein once. The sample includes fewer than 650,000 distinct CDR3 sequences, about 16% of them seen just once. Time point meaning: newly diagnosed GD, antithyroid drugs for less than 3 months. RNA from PBMCs was the source of the TCR library. The data also belong to a second study, concerning T cells in Graves' hyperthyroidism and ophthalmopathy.

The starting material was peripheral blood mononuclear cells (PBMCs), obtained at new diagnosis, from a patient treated with antithyroid drugs. These receptors came from a man between 18 and 35 years old with Graves disease.

This clonotype has more than one count but fewer than ten. The rearrangement joins TRBV9 to TRBJ2-1, with TRBD2 matching over 9 bases. The CDR3 spans 17 residues. The germline CDR1 and CDR2 sequences are SGDLS and YYNGEE. V lost 0 bases to trimming and J lost 1 base; unmatched junction nucleotides: 5. The chain's CDR3 is CASSVDPSGVSYNEQFF. In DNA, the CDR3 is TGTGCCAGCAGCGTAGATCCTAGCGGGGTGTCCTACAATGAGCAGTTCTTC.

This clonotype was seen many times. This chain links TRBV28 with TRBJ2-4; 10 positions agree with TRBD2. The CDR3 runs 13 residues. Germline V gene lookup returns CDR1 MDHEN and CDR2 SYDVKM. The V segment lost 3 bases and the J segment 7 bases; nucleotides outside the gene matches: 0. The CDR3 here is CASSFSGGNIQYF. The DNA of the CDR3 is TGTGCCAGCAGTTTTAGCGGGGGGAACATTCAGTACTTC.

This chain joins TRBV30 and TRBJ1-2; no definite D call. The CDR3 loop spans 13 amino acids. Germline CDR1 is GTSNPN and CDR2 is SVGIG (reference sequence). V lost 2 bases and J lost 4, with 11 bases in between. In nucleotides, the CDR3 is TGTGCCTGGAGTTTAGGGAGCGGCTATGGCTACACCTTC. It encodes CAWSLGSGYGYTF.

This clonotype was found many times. The CDR3 DNA reads as TGTGCCAGCAGCTTAGTTCTCAACACGAGGACTGAAGCTTTCTTT. This translates into CASSLVLNTRTEAFF. This chain joins TRBV7-8 and TRBJ1-1, with unresolved D. This CDR3 spans 15 amino acids. Trimming removed 1 base at V and 5 bases at J, with 14 bases between. CDR1 and CDR2 (germline): SGHVS, FQNEAQ.

This clonotype has ten or more counts. The V call is TRBV7-2, the J call TRBJ2-1; D ambiguous. The V and J ends lost 0 bases and 9 bases respectively, with 9 bases between them. Germline-derived CDR1 and CDR2 are SGHTA and FQGNSA. The CDR3 length is 13 residues. The CDR3 protein is CASSLAAPVEQFF. For the CDR3, the DNA is TGTGCCAGCAGCTTAGCAGCGCCGGTTGAGCAGTTCTTC.

This clonotype was recorded once. This chain uses TRBV27 with TRBJ2-1; D is unresolved. Germline lookup yields CDR1 MNHEY and CDR2 SMNVEV (reference sequence). With 0 bases removed from V and 8 bases from J, the gap between germline ends came to 5 bases. The CDR3 sequence is 12 residues long. The CDR3 region is CASSLSLDEQFF. CDR3 DNA sequence: TGTGCCAGCAGTTTATCGTTGGATGAGCAGTTCTTC.

Ten or more counts support this clonotype. The chain recombines TRBV9 with TRBJ1-2; TRBD1 matches at 9 bases. Germline CDR1 reads SGDLS; CDR2 reads YYNGEE. This CDR3 contains 15 residues. Trimming removed 0 bases from V and 4 bases from J; junction bases left unmatched: 4. CDR3: CASSVAGQGSYGYTF. CDR3 coding DNA: TGTGCCAGCAGCGTAGCGGGACAGGGAAGCTATGGCTACACCTTC.

The chain recombines TRBV19 with TRBJ2-7; tentative D call: TRBD1 (5 bases). V lost 5 bases and J lost 6, with 14 bases in between. The CDR3 length is 13 residues. Looked up from germline, CDR1 is LNHDA and CDR2 is SQIVND (reference sequence). Written as DNA, the CDR3 is TGTGCCAGTAGTGCTACTCAGGGCTGCGAGCAGTACTTC. Amino acid sequence: CASSATQGCEQYF.

This clonotype showed up many times. V gene TRBV20-1 combines with J gene TRBJ2-1; the match to TRBD2 covers 15 bases. Germline assignment: CDR1 DFQATT and CDR2 SNEGSKA (reference sequence). The ends lost 5 bases at V and 4 bases at J; junction bases unmatched: 3. The CDR3 covers 15 residues. CDR3 sequence reads: CSADGTSGGYNEQFF. CDR3 coding DNA: TGCAGTGCTGACGGGACTAGCGGGGGGTACAATGAGCAGTTCTTC.

This clonotype was detected ten times or more. V is TRBV20-1 and J is TRBJ2-1, with no clear D. CDR1 and CDR2 from the germline V gene are DFQATT and SNEGSKA (reference sequence). Between the trimmed V and J ends, which lost 4 bases and 0 bases, there was a span of 16 bases. The CDR3 contains 16 residues. The CDR3: CSANGGRPSSYNEQFF. The CDR3 coding sequence is TGCAGTGCTAACGGTGGGCGGCCTAGCTCCTACAATGAGCAGTTCTTC.

As for this clonotype: At one boundary the junction diverges from the germline segment, which might be a read error. The V gene is TRBV30, the J gene TRBJ2-1; perhaps TRBD2 as D (5 bases). The CDR3 totals 14 residues. Per the germline V gene, CDR1 is GTSNPN and CDR2 is SVGIG (reference sequence). This CDR3 is CAWREAASYDEQFF. In DNA form, the CDR3 reads TGTGCCTGGAGGGAAGCGGCCTCCTACGATGAGCAGTTCTTC. The full variable domain, its missing parts supplied by reference TRBV30 and TRBJ2-1, is SQTIHQWPATLVQPVGSPLSLECTVEGTSNPNLYWYRQAAGRGLQLLFYSVGIGQISSEVPQNLSASRPQDRQFILSSKKLLLSDSGFYLCAWREAASYDEQFFGPGTRLTVL.

This clonotype was observed a few times. V and J are TRBV20-1 and TRBJ2-3; 8 bases map to TRBD2. Germline CDR1 and CDR2: DFQATT and SNEGSKA (reference sequence). The CDR3 sequence is 14 residues long. J was trimmed by 3 bases and V by 5 bases; bases with no gene match: 7. CDR3 region: CSARREGLTDTQYF. The CDR3 region has the DNA TGCAGTGCTCGACGGGAGGGCCTTACAGATACGCAGTATTTT.

This clonotype has ten or more counts. The chain combines TRBV7-8 with TRBJ2-1, with 11 bases that match TRBD2. The CDR3 totals 16 residues. With V trimmed by 0 bases and J by 8 bases, 6 bases remained unmatched. Germline V gene sequence: CDR1 SGHVS, CDR2 FQNEAQ. CDR3 loop: CASSLAIASGRHEQFF. The CDR3, as DNA: TGTGCCAGCAGCTTAGCGATTGCTAGCGGGAGGCATGAGCAGTTCTTC.

This clonotype was seen a handful of times. CDR3 in amino acids: CASSPRLAEADEQFF. The CDR3 nucleotides are TGCGCCAGCAGTCCTAGACTAGCGGAGGCGGATGAGCAGTTCTTC. The rearrangement uses TRBV10-2 and TRBJ2-1, with 9 bases identical to TRBD2. J gave up 8 bases and V 5 bases, and 10 bases lay outside the gene matches. Germline assignment: CDR1 WSHSY and CDR2 SAAADI. The CDR3 totals 15 residues.

This clonotype showed up many times. The CDR3 loop reads CASSLGVSLAREETQYF. The CDR3 DNA sequence: TGTGCCAGCAGTTTAGGTGTCTCCCTAGCGAGAGAAGAGACCCAGTACTTC. J is TRBJ2-5 and V is TRBV12-3 or TRBV12-4; weak D call: TRBD2 (6 bases). The CDR3 totals 17 residues. V was trimmed by 1 base and J by 3 bases, leaving 18 bases between them.

In its sample, this clonotype was seen a few times. The chain couples TRBV9 to TRBJ1-2, with TRBD1 as a possible D gene (5 bases). Germline loops: CDR1 SGDLS, CDR2 YYNGEE. This CDR3 region has 18 residues. Trimming pared 0 bases from V and 2 bases from J, leaving 20 bases between. CDR3 protein: CASSVEGGRDRVNYGYTF. Here the CDR3 DNA reads TGTGCCAGCAGCGTAGAGGGAGGCAGGGATCGTGTCAACTATGGCTACACCTTC.

The sample holds a few counts of this clonotype. The V call is TRBV3-1, the J call TRBJ2-1; the D gene is possibly TRBD1 (6 bases). The CDR3 extends over 16 amino acids. Per the germline V gene, CDR1 is LGHDT and CDR2 is YNNKEL (reference sequence). V gave up 4 bases and J gave up 0 bases, with 13 bases separating them. The CDR3 protein is CASSPWDTYSYNEQFF. The CDR3, as DNA: TGTGCCAGCAGCCCCTGGGACACCTACTCCTACAATGAGCAGTTCTTC.

The sample holds a few counts of this clonotype. The J gene is TRBJ1-4, the V gene TRBV6-1; perhaps TRBD1 as D (6 bases). V gave up 8 bases and J gave up 2 bases, with 12 bases separating them. This CDR3 comprises 14 residues. Germline CDR1 reads MNHNS; CDR2 reads SASEGT. DNA for the CDR3: TGTGCCAGCGGTATAGGGGGGACTAATGAAAAACTGTTTTTT. This gives the protein CASGIGGTNEKLFF.

CDR3 in amino acids: CASSLTSGRDEQFF. The CDR3 DNA reads as TGTGCCAGCAGCCTTACTAGCGGGAGGGATGAGCAGTTCTTC. The chain combines TRBV7-3 with TRBJ2-1, with 13 bases that match TRBD2. The V gene end was trimmed by 5 bases and the J gene end by 8 bases; junction bases not matched to a gene: 3. Looked up from germline, CDR1 is SGHTA and CDR2 is FQGTGA. There are 14 residues in the CDR3.

This clonotype was seen at least ten times. The chain couples TRBV27 to TRBJ2-7; D is possibly TRBD2 (6 bases). Germline CDR1 MNHEY, CDR2 SMNVEV (reference sequence). V was shortened by 5 bases and J by 2 bases, with 13 bases between the two germline ends. CDR3 length equals 14 residues. The CDR3 bases are TGTGCCAGCAGTCGTGCGGGATCCCCCTACGAGCAGTACTTC. It codes for CASSRAGSPYEQYF.

This clonotype was picked up many times. V usage is TRBV20-1 and J usage is TRBJ2-1; TRBD2 matches 14 bases. Germline V gene lookup returns CDR1 DFQATT and CDR2 SNEGSKA (reference sequence). The junction had 5 bases not matched to a gene; V was cut back by 4 bases and J by 6 bases. The CDR3 spans 15 residues. In DNA, the CDR3 is TGCAGTGCTACGCGACTAGCGGGAGGGCCCAATGAGCAGTTCTTC. It specifies CSATRLAGGPNEQFF.

This clonotype was seen at least ten times. This chain joins TRBV6-1 and TRBJ2-7; D may be TRBD1 (5 bases). Deletions cut 6 bases from V and 4 bases from J, with 10 bases between. This CDR3 is 12 amino acids long. Germline V lookup: CDR1 MNHNS, CDR2 SASEGT. Written as DNA, the CDR3 is TGTGCCAGCAGGAGGACACTTTACGAGCAGTACTTC. This codes for CASRRTLYEQYF.